The clone carrying this T cell receptor (beta chain) has at least ten counts. This sample is drawn from a study of Graves' ophthalmopathy and Graves' hyperthyroidism. The overall study: Hyperthyroidism qualified as stable when ophthalmopathy did not develop within 18 months of follow-up.

Only newly diagnosed hyperthyroidism patients aged 18 to 65, with under 2 months' duration, were enrolled. Amplifying from RNA transcripts, the study obtained TCR beta CDR3 regions. Second-round multiplex PCR came after first-round RT-PCR with HTBI primers. TCRdb re-called the multiplex PCR reads through MiXCR, storing one row per CDR3 protein. The repertoire holds around 1.1 million distinct CDR3 sequences, with roughly 35% as singletons. This CDR3 has 14 residues. The V end was cut by 5 bases, the J end by 4 bases, with 18 bases between. Per the germline V gene, CDR1 is DFQATT and CDR2 is SNEGSKA (reference sequence).

The V and J genes are TRBV20-1 and TRBJ2-7; tentative D call: TRBD2 (5 bases). Sequencing input: peripheral blood or thyroid tissue (not recorded which). The sequence came from an adult man with Graves' hyperthyroidism. CDR3 sequence reads: CSAVPIPRVYEQYF. In nucleotides, the CDR3 is TGCAGTGCTGTGCCCATCCCGAGGGTTTACGAGCAGTACTTC.